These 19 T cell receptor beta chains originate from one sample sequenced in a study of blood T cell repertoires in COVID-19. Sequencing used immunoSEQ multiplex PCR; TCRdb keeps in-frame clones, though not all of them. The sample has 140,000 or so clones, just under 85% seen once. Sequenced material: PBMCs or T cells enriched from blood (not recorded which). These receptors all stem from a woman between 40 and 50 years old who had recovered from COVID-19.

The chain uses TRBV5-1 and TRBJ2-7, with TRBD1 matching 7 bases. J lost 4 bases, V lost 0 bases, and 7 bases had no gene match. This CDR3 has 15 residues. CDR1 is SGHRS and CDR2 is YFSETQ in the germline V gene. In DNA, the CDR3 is TGCGCCAGCAGCTTGGGACAGGGTGTCCGTTACGAGCAGTACTTC. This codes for CASSLGQGVRYEQYF.

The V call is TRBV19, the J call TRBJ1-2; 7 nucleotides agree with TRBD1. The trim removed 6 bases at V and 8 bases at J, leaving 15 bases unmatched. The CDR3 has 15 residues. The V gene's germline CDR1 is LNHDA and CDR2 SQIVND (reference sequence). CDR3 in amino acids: CASSLEGAFRGGYTF. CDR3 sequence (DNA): TGTGCCAGTAGCCTAGAGGGGGCCTTCCGAGGGGGCTACACCTTC.

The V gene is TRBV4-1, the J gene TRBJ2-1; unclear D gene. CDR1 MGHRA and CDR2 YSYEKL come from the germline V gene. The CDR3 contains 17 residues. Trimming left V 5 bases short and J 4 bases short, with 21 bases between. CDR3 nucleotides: TGCGCCAGCAGCTCTACGGGTACGAGACGGCTATACAATGAGCAGTTCTTC. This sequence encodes CASSSTGTRRLYNEQFF.

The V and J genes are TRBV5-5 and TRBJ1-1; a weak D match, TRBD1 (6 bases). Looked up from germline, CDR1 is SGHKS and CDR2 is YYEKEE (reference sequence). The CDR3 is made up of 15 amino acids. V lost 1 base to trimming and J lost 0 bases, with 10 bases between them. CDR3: CASSLRGTMNTEAFF. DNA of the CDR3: TGTGCCAGCAGCTTGAGGGGGACCATGAACACTGAAGCTTTCTTT.

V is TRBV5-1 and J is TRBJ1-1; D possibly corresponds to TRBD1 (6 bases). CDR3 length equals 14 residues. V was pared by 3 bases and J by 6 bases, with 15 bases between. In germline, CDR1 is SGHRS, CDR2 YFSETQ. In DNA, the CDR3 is TGCGCCAGCAGCTCGACAGGAGGTTTCCCTGAAGCTTTCTTT. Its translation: CASSSTGGFPEAFF.

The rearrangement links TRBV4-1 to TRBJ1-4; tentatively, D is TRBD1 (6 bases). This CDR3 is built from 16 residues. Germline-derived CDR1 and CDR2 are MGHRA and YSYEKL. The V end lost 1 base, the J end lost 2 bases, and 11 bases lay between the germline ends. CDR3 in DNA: TGCGCCAGCAGCCAAGCGGCCAGGGGCACTAATGAAAAACTGTTTTTT. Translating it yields CASSQAARGTNEKLFF.

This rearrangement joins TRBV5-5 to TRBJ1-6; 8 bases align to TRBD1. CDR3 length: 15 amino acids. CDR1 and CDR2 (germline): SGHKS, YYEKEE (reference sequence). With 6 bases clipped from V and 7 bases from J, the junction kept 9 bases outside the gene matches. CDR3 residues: CASTNSDRENSPLHF. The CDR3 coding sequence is TGTGCCAGCACCAACTCGGACAGGGAAAATTCACCCCTCCACTTT. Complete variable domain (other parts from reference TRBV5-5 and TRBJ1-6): DAGVTQSPTHLIKTRGQQVTLRCSPISGHKSVSWYQQVLGQGPQFIFQYYEKEERGRGNFPDRFSARQFPNYSSELNVNALLLGDSALYLCASTNSDRENSPLHFGNGTRLTVT.

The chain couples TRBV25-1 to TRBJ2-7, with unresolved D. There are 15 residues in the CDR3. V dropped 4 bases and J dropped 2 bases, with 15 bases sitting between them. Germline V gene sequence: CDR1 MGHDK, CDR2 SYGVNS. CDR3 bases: TGTGCCAGCAGTGTACGAGGCCCGGCGACCTACGAGCAGTACTTC. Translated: CASSVRGPATYEQYF.

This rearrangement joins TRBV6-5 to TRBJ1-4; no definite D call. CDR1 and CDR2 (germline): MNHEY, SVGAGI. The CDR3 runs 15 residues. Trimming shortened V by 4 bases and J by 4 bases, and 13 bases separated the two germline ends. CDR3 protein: CASSSRENNNEKLFF. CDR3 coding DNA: TGTGCCAGCAGTTCCCGGGAGAATAATAATGAAAAACTGTTTTTT.

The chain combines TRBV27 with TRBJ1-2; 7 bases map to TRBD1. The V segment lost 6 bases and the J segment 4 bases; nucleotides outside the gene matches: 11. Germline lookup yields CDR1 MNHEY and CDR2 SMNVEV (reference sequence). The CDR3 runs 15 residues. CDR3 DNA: TGTGCCAGCAGCCAGAAACAGGGGACCCTCTATGGCTACACCTTC. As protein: CASSQKQGTLYGYTF.

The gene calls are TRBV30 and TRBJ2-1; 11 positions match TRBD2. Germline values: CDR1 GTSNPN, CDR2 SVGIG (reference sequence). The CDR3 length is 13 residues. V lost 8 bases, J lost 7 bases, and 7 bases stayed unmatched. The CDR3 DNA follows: TGTGCCCGGGGACTAGCGGTATCAAATGAGCAGTTCTTC. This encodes CARGLAVSNEQFF. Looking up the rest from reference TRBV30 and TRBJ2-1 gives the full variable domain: SQTIHQWPATLVQPVGSPLSLECTVEGTSNPNLYWYRQAAGRGLQLLFYSVGIGQISSEVPQNLSASRPQDRQFILSSKKLLLSDSGFYLCARGLAVSNEQFFGPGTRLTVL.

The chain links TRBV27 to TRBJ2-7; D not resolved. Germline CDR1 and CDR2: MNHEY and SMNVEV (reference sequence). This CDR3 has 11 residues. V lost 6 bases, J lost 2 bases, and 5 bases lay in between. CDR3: CASRGAYEQYF. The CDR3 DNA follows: TGTGCCAGCAGAGGAGCCTACGAGCAGTACTTC.

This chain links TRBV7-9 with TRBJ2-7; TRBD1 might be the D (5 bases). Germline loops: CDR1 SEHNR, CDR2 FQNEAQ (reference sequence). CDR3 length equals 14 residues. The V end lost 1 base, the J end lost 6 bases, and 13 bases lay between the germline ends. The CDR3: CASSLEAGMSEQYF. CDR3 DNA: TGTGCCAGCAGCTTAGAGGCAGGGATGAGCGAGCAGTACTTC. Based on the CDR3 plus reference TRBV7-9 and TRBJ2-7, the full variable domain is DTGVSQNPRHKITKRGQNVTFRCDPISEHNRLYWYRQTLGQGPEFLTYFQNEAQLEKSRLLSDRFSAERPKGSFSTLEIQRTEQGDSAMYLCASSLEAGMSEQYFGPGTRLTVT.

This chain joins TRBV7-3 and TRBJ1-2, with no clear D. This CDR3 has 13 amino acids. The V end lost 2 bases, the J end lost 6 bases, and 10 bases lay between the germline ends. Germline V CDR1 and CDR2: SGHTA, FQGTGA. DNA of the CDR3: TGTGCCAGCAGCTTATCGCCGGGTGATGGCTACACCTTC. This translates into CASSLSPGDGYTF.

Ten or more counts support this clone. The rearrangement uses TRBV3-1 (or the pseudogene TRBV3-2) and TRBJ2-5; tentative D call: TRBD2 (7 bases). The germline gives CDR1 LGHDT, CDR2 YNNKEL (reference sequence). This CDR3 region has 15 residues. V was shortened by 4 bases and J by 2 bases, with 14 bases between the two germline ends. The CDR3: CASSRRGPRQETQYF. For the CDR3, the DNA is TGTGCCAGCAGCCGGCGGGGGCCGAGACAAGAGACCCAGTACTTC.

CDR3 sequence: CASSLATVSGGTEAFF. DNA for the CDR3: TGTGCCAGCAGCTTGGCGACGGTCTCAGGAGGCACTGAAGCTTTCTTT. The chain couples TRBV5-5 to TRBJ1-1; D is unresolved. V lost 0 bases and J lost 4, with 16 bases in between. This CDR3 is 16 amino acids long. Germline lookup yields CDR1 SGHKS and CDR2 YYEKEE (reference sequence).

The CDR3 DNA sequence: TGTGCCACTACGGCTGGACAGAAACCCTATGGCTACACCTTC. As protein: CATTAGQKPYGYTF. The V gene is TRBV6-5, the J gene TRBJ1-2, with D possibly TRBD1 on 6 matching bases. V lost 10 bases to trimming and J lost 4 bases, with 19 bases between them. CDR1 is MNHEY and CDR2 is SVGAGI in the germline V gene. This CDR3 spans 14 amino acids.

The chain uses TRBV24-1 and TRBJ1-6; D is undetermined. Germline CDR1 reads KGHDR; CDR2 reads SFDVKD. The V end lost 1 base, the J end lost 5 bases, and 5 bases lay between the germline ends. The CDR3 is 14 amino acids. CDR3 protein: CATSDFKNNSPLHF. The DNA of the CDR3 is TGTGCCACCAGTGATTTCAAAAATAATTCACCCCTCCACTTT.

CDR3 in DNA: TGTGCCAGCAGCCGGGACTATTACACAGATACGCAGTATTTT. As protein: CASSRDYYTDTQYF. The rearrangement links TRBV3-1 (or the pseudogene TRBV3-2) to TRBJ2-3; TRBD2 agrees at 7 bases. With V trimmed by 4 bases and J by 2 bases, 3 bases remained unmatched. The CDR3 length is 14 residues. Germline assignment: CDR1 LGHDT and CDR2 YNNKEL (reference sequence).